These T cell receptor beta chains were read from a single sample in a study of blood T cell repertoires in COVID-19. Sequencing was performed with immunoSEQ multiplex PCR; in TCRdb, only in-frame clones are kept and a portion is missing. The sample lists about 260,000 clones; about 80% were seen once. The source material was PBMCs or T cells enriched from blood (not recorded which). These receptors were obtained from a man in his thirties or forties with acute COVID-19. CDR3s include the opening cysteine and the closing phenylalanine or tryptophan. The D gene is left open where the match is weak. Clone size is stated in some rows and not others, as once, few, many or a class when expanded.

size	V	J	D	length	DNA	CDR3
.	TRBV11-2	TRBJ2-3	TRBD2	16	TGTGCCAGCAGCTGGCCTCAGCGGGGGGGCCCAGATACGCAGTATTTT	CASSWPQRGGPDTQYF
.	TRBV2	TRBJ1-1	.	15	TGTGCCAGCACTGTTGGGGCGCCGATAGTAACTGAAGCTTTCTTT	CASTVGAPIVTEAFF
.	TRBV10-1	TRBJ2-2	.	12	TGCGCCAGCAGTGACGGGGCCGGGGAGCTGTTTTTT	CASSDGAGELFF
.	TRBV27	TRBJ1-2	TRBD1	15	TGTGCCAGCAGTAGAGGGGGCGGGAAGTTATATGGCTACACCTTC	CASSRGGGKLYGYTF
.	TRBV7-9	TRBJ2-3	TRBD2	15	TGTGCCAGCAGCTTTCAAAGCGGGGTGGGAGATACGCAGTATTTT	CASSFQSGVGDTQYF
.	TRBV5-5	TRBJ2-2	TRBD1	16	TGTGCCAGCAGCTTGGGACAGGGGGCGAACACCGGGGAGCTGTTTTTT	CASSLGQGANTGELFF
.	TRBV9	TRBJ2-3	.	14	TGTGCCAGCAGCGGAAGCGGGTTCACAGATACGCAGTATTTT	CASSGSGFTDTQYF
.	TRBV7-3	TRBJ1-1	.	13	TGTGCCAGCAGCTTGCGGTTCTCTGGTGAAGCTTTCTTT	CASSLRFSGEAFF
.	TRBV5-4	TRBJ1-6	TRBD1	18	TGTGCCAGCAGCCCAGGACAGGGGGGGAAGGTTGATAATTCACCCCTCCACTTT	CASSPGQGGKVDNSPLHF
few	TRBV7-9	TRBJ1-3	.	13	TGTGCCAGTACTTTAGGGGGTGGAAACACCATATATTTT	CASTLGGGNTIYF
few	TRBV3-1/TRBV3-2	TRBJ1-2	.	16	TGTGCCAGCAGCCAAGAACCCAGAGCGGGTAACTATGGCTACACCTTC	CASSQEPRAGNYGYTF
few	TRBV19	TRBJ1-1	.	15	TGTGCCAGTAGTATCCGGGACACTCTGAACACTGAAGCTTTCTTT	CASSIRDTLNTEAFF
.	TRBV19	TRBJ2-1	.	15	TGTGCCAGTAGTATTCCCGGGGATAGATACAATGAGCAGTTCTTC	CASSIPGDRYNEQFF
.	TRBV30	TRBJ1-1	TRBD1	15	TGTGCCTGGAGATCCCGGACAGGATTGGGCACTGAAGCTTTCTTT	CAWRSRTGLGTEAFF
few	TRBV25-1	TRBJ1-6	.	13	TGTGCCAGCAGTGAGCCCCGGAATTCACCCCTCCACTTT	CASSEPRNSPLHF
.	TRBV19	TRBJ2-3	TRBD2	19	TGTGCCAGTACCCACGCTACTTCCGGACTAGCGGGCCTCCGGGATACGCAGTATTTT	CASTHATSGLAGLRDTQYF
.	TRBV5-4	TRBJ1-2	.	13	TGTGCCAGCAGTGAGGACTTCGGCTATGGCTACACCTTC	CASSEDFGYGYTF
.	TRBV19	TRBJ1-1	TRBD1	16	TGTGCCAGTAGTATGGGACAGGGGAGGATGAACACTGAAGCTTTCTTT	CASSMGQGRMNTEAFF
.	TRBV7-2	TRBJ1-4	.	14	TGTGCCAGCAGCTCAGGGCCTCGTGATGAAAAACTGTTTTTT	CASSSGPRDEKLFF
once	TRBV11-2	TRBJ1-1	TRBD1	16	TGTGCCAGCAGCCCCCAGGGAGGGACAGGGAGGACTGAAGCTTTCTTT	CASSPQGGTGRTEAFF
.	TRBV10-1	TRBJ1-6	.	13	TGCGCCAGTACACCGAACACCAATTCACCCCTCCACTTT	CASTPNTNSPLHF
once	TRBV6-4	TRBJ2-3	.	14	TGTGCCAGCAGTGAAAAGACTAGCACAGATACGCAGTATTTT	CASSEKTSTDTQYF
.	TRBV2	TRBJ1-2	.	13	TGTGCCAGCAGACAAGACAGCAACTATGGCTACACCTTC	CASRQDSNYGYTF
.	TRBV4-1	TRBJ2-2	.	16	TGCGCCAGCAGCCCCGGGGAGGGGGGCTTCACCGGGGAGCTGTTTTTT	CASSPGEGGFTGELFF
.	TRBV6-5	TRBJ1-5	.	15	TGTGCCAGCAGGAAAGGGGGAAATAGCAATCAGCCCCAGCATTTT	CASRKGGNSNQPQHF
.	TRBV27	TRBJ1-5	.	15	TGTGCCAGCAGTAAAGACAGGCCCAGAGGCCAGCCCCAGCATTTT	CASSKDRPRGQPQHF
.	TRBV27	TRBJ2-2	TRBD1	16	TGTGCCAGCAGTTTATGGATGGGACAGGGTGTCGGGGAGCTGTTTTTT	CASSLWMGQGVGELFF
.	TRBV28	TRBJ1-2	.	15	TGTGCCAGCAGTTTATCCGGGATCTTAGCGGGTGGCTACACCTTC	CASSLSGILAGGYTF
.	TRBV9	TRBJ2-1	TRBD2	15	TGTGCCAGCAGCGCATCAGCGGGGGGCGTACATGAGCAGTTCTTC	CASSASAGGVHEQFF
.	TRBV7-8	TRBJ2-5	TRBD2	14	TGTGCCAGCACTCTTACTAGCGGACGACAGACCCAGTACTTC	CASTLTSGRQTQYF
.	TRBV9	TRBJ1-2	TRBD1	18	TGTGCCAGCAGCGTAGAAACCGGGACAGGTTTTTTTGGGGTAGGCTACACCTTC	CASSVETGTGFFGVGYTF
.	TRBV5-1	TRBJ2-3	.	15	TGCGCCAGCAGCTTGACTGCCGCTAGCACAGATACGCAGTATTTT	CASSLTAASTDTQYF
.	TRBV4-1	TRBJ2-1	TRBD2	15	TGCGCCAGCAGCCCATTAGCGGGATCCTACAATGAGCAGTTCTTC	CASSPLAGSYNEQFF
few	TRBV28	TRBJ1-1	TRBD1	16	TGTGCCAGCAGTTTTGATCGACAGGGAGGATACACTGAAGCTTTCTTT	CASSFDRQGGYTEAFF
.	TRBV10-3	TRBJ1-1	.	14	TGTGCCATCAGGGAAGGACGGGGAGTCACTGAAGCTTTCTTT	CAIREGRGVTEAFF
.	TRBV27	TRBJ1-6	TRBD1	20	TGTGCCAGCAGTGTAGGAACAGGGGGAAGAGGAAGCTCCTATAATTCACCCCTCCACTTT	CASSVGTGGRGSSYNSPLHF
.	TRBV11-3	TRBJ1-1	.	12	TGTGCCAGCAGCTTAGAAACCGGTGAGGCTTTCTTT	CASSLETGEAFF
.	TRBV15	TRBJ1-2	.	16	TGTGCCACCAGCGGGGGCCGATCCGACACCAACTATGGCTACACCTTC	CATSGGRSDTNYGYTF